This T cell receptor (beta chain) originates from a study of identical twins. Study results and caveats: Out-of-frame alpha sequences that twins shared showed excess low generation probability.

This CDR3 spans 13 amino acids. Germline V gene data show CDR1 as ENHRY and CDR2 as SYGVKD. J was trimmed by 7 bases and V by 9 bases; bases with no gene match: 8. TCRdb re-derived calls from the 5' RACE reads in MiXCR, one entry per CDR3 protein. The sample gives approximately 550,000 distinct CDR3 sequences, approximately 20% of which show up once; approximately 0.5% is in the top ten. With respect to this clonotype: Its cognate antigen is unknown.

The sample also formed part of further work on yellow fever vaccine responses in identical twins.

The specimen sequenced was CD4+ T cells sorted from blood. The receptor's source is a woman aged 18-29 years in good health. This sequence joins TRBV10-3 and TRBJ2-2, with 7 bases identical to TRBD2. CDR3 loop: CAIGTTGIGELFF. The DNA of the CDR3 is TGTGCCATAGGGACTACCGGGATCGGGGAGCTGTTTTTT.